This paragraph reports one T cell receptor beta chain. These data are taken from a study of T-cell memory formation after mild COVID-19. Study-level background: Across donors, TCR clusters were largely donor specific.

TCRdb itself ran the 5' RACE reads through MiXCR, one entry per CDR3 protein. Of more than 450,000 distinct CDR3 sequences in the sample, approximately 18% were seen once. The CDR3 extends over 15 amino acids. Germline V gene data show CDR1 as SGDLS and CDR2 as YYNGEE. Trimming took 0 bases from V and 5 from J; bases not matched to a gene: 4. This TCR was sampled from an adult woman who had mild COVID-19 (a few samples of this study predate the infection). Cell type and time point are not known. The material sequenced was PBMCs or a T cell subset sorted from them (not recorded which). The J gene is TRBJ2-2, the V gene TRBV9, with 7 bases fitting TRBD2. CDR3 protein: CASSVGGRGTGELFF. Here the CDR3 DNA reads TGTGCCAGCAGCGTAGGTGGGAGGGGTACCGGGGAGCTGTTTTTT. The whole variable domain, filled in from reference TRBV9 and TRBJ2-2, reads DSGVTQTPKHLITATGQRVTLRCSPRSGDLSVYWYQQSLDQGLQFLIQYYNGEERAKGNILERFSAQQFPDLHSELNLSSLELGDSALYFCASSVGGRGTGELFFGEGSRLTVL.